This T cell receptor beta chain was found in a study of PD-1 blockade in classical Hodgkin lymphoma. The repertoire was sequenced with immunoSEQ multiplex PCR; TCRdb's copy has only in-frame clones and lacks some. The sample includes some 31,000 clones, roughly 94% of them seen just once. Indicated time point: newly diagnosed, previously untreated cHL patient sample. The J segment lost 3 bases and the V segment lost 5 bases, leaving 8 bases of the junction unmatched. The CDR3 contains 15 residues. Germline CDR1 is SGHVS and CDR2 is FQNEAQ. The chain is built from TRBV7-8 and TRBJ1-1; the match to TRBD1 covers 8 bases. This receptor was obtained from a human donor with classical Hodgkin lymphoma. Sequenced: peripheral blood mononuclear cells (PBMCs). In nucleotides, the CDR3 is TGTGCCAGCAGCCGATTCACAGGGGGGGACACTGAAGCTTTCTTT. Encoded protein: CASSRFTGGDTEAFF. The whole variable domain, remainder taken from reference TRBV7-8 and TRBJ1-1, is GAGVSQSPRYKVAKRGQDVALRCDPISGHVSLFWYQQALGQGPEFLTYFQNEAQLDKSGLPSDRFFAERPEGSVSTLKIQRTQQEDSAVYLCASSRFTGGDTEAFFGQGTRLTVV.